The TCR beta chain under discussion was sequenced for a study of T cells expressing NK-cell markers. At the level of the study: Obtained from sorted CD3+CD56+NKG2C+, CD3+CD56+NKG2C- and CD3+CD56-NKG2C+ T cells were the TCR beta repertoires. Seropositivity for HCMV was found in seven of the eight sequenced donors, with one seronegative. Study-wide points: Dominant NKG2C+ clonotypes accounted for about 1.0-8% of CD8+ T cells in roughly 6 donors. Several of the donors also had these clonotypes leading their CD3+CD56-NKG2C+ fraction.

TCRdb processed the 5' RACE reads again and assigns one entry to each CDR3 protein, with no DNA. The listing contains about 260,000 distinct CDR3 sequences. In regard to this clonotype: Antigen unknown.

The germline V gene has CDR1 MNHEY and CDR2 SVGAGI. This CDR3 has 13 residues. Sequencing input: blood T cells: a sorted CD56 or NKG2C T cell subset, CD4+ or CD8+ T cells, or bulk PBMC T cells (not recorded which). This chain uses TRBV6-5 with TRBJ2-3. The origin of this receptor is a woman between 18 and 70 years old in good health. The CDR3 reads CASSYSFTDTQYF.